These T cell receptor beta chains were read from a single sample in a study of cytomegalovirus exposure and HLA in healthy donors. Assay: immunoSEQ multiplex PCR; the TCRdb copy retains only in-frame clones and omits some. The sample includes around 150,000 clones, 60% to 80% of them seen just once. The sequencing sample was made of PBMCs. Receptors were obtained from a male donor in good health and CMV-seronegative. Each CDR3 is given with its conserved first and last residue. Fields, in order: J gene, V gene, CDR3 protein.

>TRBJ2-3|TRBV29-1
CSVEGGAQGTQYF
>TRBJ2-1|TRBV2
CASVPDINGSEQFF
>TRBJ2-7|TRBV4-3
CASSQSLSYEQYF
>TRBJ1-2|TRBV2
CASSEKGYGYTF
>TRBJ2-7|TRBV4-1
CASSPLRVSYEQYF
>TRBJ2-7|TRBV7-9
CASSLALGPSYEQYF
>TRBJ2-7|TRBV6-1
CASSESAGDSYEQYF
>TRBJ2-5|TRBV2
CASSQGWETQYF
>TRBJ1-6|TRBV11-2
CASSLVFQGMGSPLHF
>TRBJ2-7|TRBV6-5
CASSYRATGATYEQYF
>TRBJ2-7|TRBV5-1
CASSLIPTNYEQYF
>TRBJ2-3|TRBV15
CATSKVSRNTQYF
>TRBJ2-1|TRBV7-2
CASSLQYTNEQFF
>TRBJ2-5|TRBV6-1
CASSDLASGETQYF
>NA|TRBV27
CASSRPTSNSYEQYF
>TRBJ2-5|TRBV7-9
CASSTTGRQETQYF
>TRBJ2-7|TRBV4-2
CASSQPGTEAYEQYF
>TRBJ2-1|TRBV4-1
CASSQGPSSYNEQFF
>TRBJ2-3|TRBV4-2
CASSQVQVLAGLTDTQYF
>TRBJ1-6|TRBV19
CASSLQGGSYNSPLHF
>TRBJ2-1|TRBV19
CASTPGPYNEQFF
>TRBJ2-7|TRBV28
CASSLFTLRAASSYEQYF
>TRBJ2-5|TRBV11-3
CASSLGTAEETQYF
>TRBJ1-2|TRBV9
CASSSSPSAYGYTF
>TRBJ2-7|TRBV6-5
CASSYASGRKGYEQYF